Sequencing of this T cell receptor beta chain was carried out in a study of cytomegalovirus exposure and HLA in healthy donors. Overall study results and limits: Some TCR beta chains (around 160 of them) were listed as cytomegalovirus-associated.

The germline V gene has CDR1 GTSNPN and CDR2 SVGIG (reference sequence). J was trimmed by 4 bases and V by 3 bases; bases with no gene match: 15. CDR3 length: 17 residues. While unrecorded immune exposures were likely, the donors were nominally healthy when sampled. The PCR used 60 Vbeta and 13 Jbeta primers. In the source study's methods: Tens of millions of unique TCR beta chains, about 11 million of them shared, were counted by a later analysis. Assay: immunoSEQ multiplex PCR; the TCRdb copy retains only in-frame clones and omits some. V and J calls and clone size are as listed in that table; D and trimming were resolved from the DNA. The data contain hundreds of thousands of clones, approximately 90% of them singletons. About this clone: Its antigen is not known.

The clonotype was recovered from a woman between 18 and 29 years old in good health and CMV-seronegative. The rearrangement uses TRBV30 and TRBJ1-1, with 9 bases aligning to TRBD1. The sample taken for sequencing was PBMCs. The CDR3 nucleotides are TGTGCCTGGAGGCCCTGGACAGGGGACGTACCACGCACTGAAGCTTTCTTT. Protein product: CAWRPWTGDVPRTEAFF.